This T cell receptor (beta chain) was captured in a study of T cell responses to AZD1222 COVID-19 vaccine. A single count supports this clone. What it binds is unknown. The study's findings and limits: No repertoire was sampled before or during the peak T cell response, only after it. Most donors were white British and more were female, and clonal diversity was possibly underestimated. Seropositive status at baseline applied to only 6 or 7 AZD1222 recipients.

Profiling relied on immunoSEQ multiplex PCR, and the TCRdb table lists in-frame clones only, not all of them. The sample lists 150,000 or so clones, 90% occurring once. V lost 6 bases, J lost 0 bases, and 9 bases lay in between. Germline CDR1 is GTSNPN and CDR2 is SVGIG (reference sequence). The length of the CDR3 is 12 residues. The V gene is TRBV30, the J gene TRBJ2-7; D perhaps matches TRBD2 (5 bases). The material was peripheral blood, obtained 28 days after the second AZD1222 dose. The TCR originated in an adult who received the AZD1222 COVID-19 vaccine. CDR3 in DNA: TGTGCCTGCAACGGAGGCTCCTACGAGCAGTACTTC. Protein: CACNGGSYEQYF.